A single sample is the source of the 3 T cell receptor beta chains below, sequenced in a study of blood T cells in healthy people across ages. For the second PCR, which ran for 7 to 11 cycles, a sample-barcoded 5' primer and a J-beta primer mix were used. TCRdb re-called the 5' RACE reads with MiXCR, one entry per CDR3 protein. The sample has around 1,100,000 distinct CDR3 sequences; 35% to 40% are singletons. The sample consisted of blood. The receptors stem from a man between 18 and 29 years old in good health.

This clonotype was detected only a few times. The V gene is TRBV20-1, the J gene TRBJ2-7, with 10 bases that match TRBD1. Germline loops: CDR1 DFQATT, CDR2 SNEGSKA (reference sequence). Trimming removed 0 bases from V and 4 bases from J; junction bases left unmatched: 3. The CDR3 has 14 amino acids. CDR3 in amino acids: CSARDDRGRYEQYF. Written as DNA, the CDR3 is TGCAGTGCTAGAGACGACAGGGGGCGATACGAGCAGTACTTC.

This clonotype came up a few times. This chain links TRBV9 with TRBJ2-7; the D gene is possibly TRBD1 (6 bases). This CDR3 comprises 15 residues. The V end lost 4 bases, the J end lost 2 bases, and 16 bases lay between the germline ends. Germline assignment: CDR1 SGDLS and CDR2 YYNGEE. Written as DNA, the CDR3 is TGTGCCAGCAGCCCTAGACAGGTACCCACCTACGAGCAGTACTTC. It is translated as CASSPRQVPTYEQYF.

This clonotype was observed a handful of times. The chain has TRBV6-6 and TRBJ1-3; D unresolved. This CDR3 contains 14 residues. Per germline, CDR1 MNHNY and CDR2 SVGAGI (reference sequence). The V end was cut by 5 bases, the J end by 4 bases, with 12 bases between. The CDR3 loop is CASSLTREGNTIYF. Here the CDR3 DNA reads TGTGCCAGCAGTCTTACTAGGGAAGGAAACACCATATATTTT.